What follows are 12 T cell receptor beta chains derived from one specimen sequenced in a study of Ad26.COV2.S vaccination and SARS-CoV-2 variants. Treatment specified: 15 to 20 received Ad26.COV2.S at low or high dose, single or two shots; about 5 received placebo; per-sample allocation not given. On day 63 after the first injection, vaccine and placebo recipients gave samples. Produced via immunoSEQ multiplex PCR; TCRdb's table is partial and in-frame only. Counted here are hundreds of thousands of clones, more than 75% occurring once; the ten biggest clones make up roughly 3.5%. The starting material was peripheral blood, obtained in a trial of Ad26.COV2.S vaccine versus placebo. The receptors were gathered from a person between 18 and 59 years old who received the Ad26.COV2.S COVID-19 vaccine or a placebo.

The V call is TRBV9, the J call TRBJ1-4; 7 bases agree with TRBD1. The ends lost 3 bases at V and 9 bases at J; junction bases unmatched: 5. Germline CDR1 reads SGDLS; CDR2 reads YYNGEE. There are 13 residues in the CDR3. The CDR3 protein is CASSERDSKKLFF. As DNA, the CDR3 is TGTGCCAGCAGCGAACGGGACAGTAAAAAACTGTTTTTT.

The CDR3 spells CASSMGRVEQYF. As DNA, the CDR3 is TGTGCCAGCAGCATGGGGAGGGTCGAGCAGTACTTC. The chain employs TRBV21-1 and TRBJ2-7; the table's D call, TRBD2, was not checked against the DNA. TRBV21-1 is listed as a pseudogene. The CDR3 covers 12 residues.

V gene TRBV18 combines with J gene TRBJ2-1; 11 bases line up with TRBD1. From germline, CDR1 is KGHSH and CDR2 LQKENI. CDR3 length equals 15 residues. V shed 4 bases, J shed 5 bases, and the junction held 4 bases outside the gene matches. This CDR3 is CASSLWTGGNNEQFF. The CDR3 bases are TGTGCCAGCTCACTATGGACAGGGGGCAACAATGAGCAGTTCTTC.

The CDR3 here is CASSSRTATTYEQYF. The DNA for the CDR3 is TGTGCCAGCAGTTCTCGGACAGCCACTACCTACGAGCAGTACTTC. V is TRBV27 and J is TRBJ2-7, with a weak D call TRBD1 (6 bases). The CDR3 totals 15 residues. Germline CDR1 is MNHEY and CDR2 is SMNVEV (reference sequence). Trimming stripped 4 bases from V and 2 bases from J, with 15 bases between.

The chain is built from TRBV30 and TRBJ2-6; a possible D gene is TRBD1 (6 bases). The CDR3 spans 17 residues. The V end was cut by 4 bases, the J end by 1 base, with 17 bases between. Germline V CDR1 and CDR2: GTSNPN, SVGIG (reference sequence). The DNA for the CDR3 is TGTGCCTGGACTGCCTGGGCAGGGGTGTCTGGGGCCAACGTCCTGACTTTC. Its translation: CAWTAWAGVSGANVLTF.

This clone was seen just once. This chain links TRBV9 with TRBJ2-7; TRBD2 agrees at 10 bases. Losses at the gene ends were 4 bases for V and 2 bases for J; bases not matched to a gene: 6. Germline-derived CDR1 and CDR2 are SGDLS and YYNGEE. This CDR3 comprises 15 residues. The CDR3 sequence: CASSPTSGATYEQYF. The DNA for the CDR3 is TGTGCCAGCAGCCCCACTAGCGGGGCTACCTACGAGCAGTACTTC. The full variable domain, rest sourced from reference TRBV9 and TRBJ2-7, is DSGVTQTPKHLITATGQRVTLRCSPRSGDLSVYWYQQSLDQGLQFLIQYYNGEERAKGNILERFSAQQFPDLHSELNLSSLELGDSALYFCASSPTSGATYEQYFGPGTRLTVT.

The V call is TRBV4-1, the J call TRBJ2-2; 7 positions match TRBD2. The CDR3 covers 17 residues. Germline values: CDR1 MGHRA, CDR2 YSYEKL. V lost 3 bases, J lost 0 bases, and 7 bases stayed unmatched. The CDR3 region has the DNA TGCGCCAGCAGCCAGGAGGCGGCGGGAGCGAACACCGGGGAGCTGTTTTTT. This codes for CASSQEAAGANTGELFF.

The rearrangement uses TRBV6-7 and TRBJ2-7, with 8 bases that match TRBD1. TRBV6-7 is an ORF, and what it does is uncertain. CDR3 length equals 14 residues. V lost 7 bases to trimming and J lost 7 bases; unmatched junction nucleotides: 12. Written as DNA, the CDR3 is TGTGCCAGCACCCCCCGACAGGGGAATAAAGAGCAGTACTTC. Its protein product is CASTPRQGNKEQYF.

The genes are TRBV7-2 and TRBJ1-2; 8 positions agree with TRBD1. V was pared by 1 base and J by 8 bases, with 12 bases of the junction left unmatched. The CDR3 has 16 residues. In germline, CDR1 is SGHTA, CDR2 FQGNSA. This CDR3 is CASSLEVFSRGRGYTF. In nucleotides, the CDR3 is TGTGCCAGCAGCTTAGAAGTTTTCAGCAGGGGGCGAGGCTACACCTTC.

This chain joins TRBV7-6 and TRBJ1-1, with 9 positions matching TRBD1. Germline V gives CDR1 SGHVS, CDR2 FNYEAQ. V lost 5 bases to trimming and J lost 0 bases; unmatched junction nucleotides: 4. The CDR3 sequence is 15 residues long. Here the CDR3 DNA reads TGTGCCAGCAGCCGGACAGGGGCTTTGAACACTGAAGCTTTCTTT. Protein product: CASSRTGALNTEAFF.

This clone was seen only once. The rearrangement uses TRBV6-5 and TRBJ1-2; the match to TRBD1 covers 10 bases. This CDR3 has 16 residues. The germline CDR1 and CDR2 sequences are MNHEY and SVGAGI. The V segment lost 4 bases and the J segment 3 bases; nucleotides outside the gene matches: 8. The CDR3 region is CASSLGTGAVYYGYTF. The CDR3 DNA follows: TGTGCCAGCAGTTTAGGGACAGGGGCAGTCTACTATGGCTACACCTTC.

The chain links TRBV27 to TRBJ1-1; tentative D call: TRBD1 (6 bases). The CDR3 spans 15 residues. Germline V gene lookup returns CDR1 MNHEY and CDR2 SMNVEV (reference sequence). Trimming removed 5 bases at V and 2 bases at J, with 15 bases between. CDR3 DNA sequence: TGTGCCAGCAGTGTAACGGACAGCTTAAACACTGAAGCTTTCTTT. The encoded protein is CASSVTDSLNTEAFF.